This T cell receptor beta chain was profiled in a study of T cells after yellow fever vaccination. TCRdb re-analysed the 5' RACE reads in MiXCR, keeping a single row per CDR3 protein. The sample yields 300,000 or so distinct CDR3 sequences, 10% to 15% seen once. There are 17 residues in the CDR3. V lost 5 bases to trimming and J lost 0 bases, with 16 bases between them. The germline gives CDR1 KGHDR, CDR2 SFDVKD. The V call is TRBV24-1, the J call TRBJ2-1, with D uncertain. The clonotype comes from a man between 25 and 39 years old who received the YFV17D yellow fever vaccine. Here the sequenced sample was CD4+ T cells sorted from PBMCs, taken 45 days after the yellow fever booster vaccination. CDR3 DNA sequence: TGTGCCACCAGTGGCAATAAAGAGTACATCTCCTACAATGAGCAGTTCTTC. Amino acid sequence: CATSGNKEYISYNEQFF.